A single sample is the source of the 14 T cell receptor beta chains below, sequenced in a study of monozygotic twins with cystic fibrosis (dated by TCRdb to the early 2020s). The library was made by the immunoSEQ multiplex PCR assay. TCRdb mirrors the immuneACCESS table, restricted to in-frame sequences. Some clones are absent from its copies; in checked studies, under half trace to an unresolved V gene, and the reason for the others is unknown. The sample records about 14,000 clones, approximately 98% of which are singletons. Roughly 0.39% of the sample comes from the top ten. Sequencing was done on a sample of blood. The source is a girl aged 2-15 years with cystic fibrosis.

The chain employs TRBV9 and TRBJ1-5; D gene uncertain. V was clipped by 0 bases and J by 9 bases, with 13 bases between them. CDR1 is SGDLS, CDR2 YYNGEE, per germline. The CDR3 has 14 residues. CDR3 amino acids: CASSVGWDVGPQHF. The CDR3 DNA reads TGTGCCAGCAGCGTAGGGTGGGATGTAGGGCCCCAGCATTTT.

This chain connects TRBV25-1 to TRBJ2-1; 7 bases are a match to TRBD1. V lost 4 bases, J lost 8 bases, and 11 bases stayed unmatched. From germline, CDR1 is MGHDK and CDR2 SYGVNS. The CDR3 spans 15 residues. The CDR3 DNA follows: TGTGCCAGCAGTGTTGATGGAGACCAGGGGGATGAGCAGTTCTTC. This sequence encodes CASSVDGDQGDEQFF.

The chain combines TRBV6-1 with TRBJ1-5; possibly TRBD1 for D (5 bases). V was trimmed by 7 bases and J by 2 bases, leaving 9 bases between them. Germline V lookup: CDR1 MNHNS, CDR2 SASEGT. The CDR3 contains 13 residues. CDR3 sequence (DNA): TGTGCCAGCACCGGGACGGGCAATCAGCCCCAGCATTTT. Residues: CASTGTGNQPQHF.

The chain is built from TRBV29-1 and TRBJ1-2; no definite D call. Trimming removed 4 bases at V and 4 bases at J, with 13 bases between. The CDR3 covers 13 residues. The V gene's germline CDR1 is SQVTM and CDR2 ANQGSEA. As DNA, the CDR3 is TGCAGCGTTGGGTTTGGCCAGCTCTATGGCTACACCTTC. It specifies CSVGFGQLYGYTF.

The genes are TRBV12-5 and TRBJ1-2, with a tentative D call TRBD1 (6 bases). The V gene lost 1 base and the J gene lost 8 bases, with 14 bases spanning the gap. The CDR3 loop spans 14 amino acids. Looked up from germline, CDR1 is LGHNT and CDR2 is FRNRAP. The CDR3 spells CASGLDLGRGGYTF. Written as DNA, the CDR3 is TGTGCTAGTGGTTTGGACCTCGGAAGGGGGGGCTACACCTTC.

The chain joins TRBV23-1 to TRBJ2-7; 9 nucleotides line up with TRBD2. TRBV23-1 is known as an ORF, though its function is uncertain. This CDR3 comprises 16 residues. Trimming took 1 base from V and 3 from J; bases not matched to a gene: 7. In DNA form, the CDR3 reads TGCGCCAGCAGTCAATTTCCTAGCGGGACGGGCTACGAGCAGTACTTC. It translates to CASSQFPSGTGYEQYF.

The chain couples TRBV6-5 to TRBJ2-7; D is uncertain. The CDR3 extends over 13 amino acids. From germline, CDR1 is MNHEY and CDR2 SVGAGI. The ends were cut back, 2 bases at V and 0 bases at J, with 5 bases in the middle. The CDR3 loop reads CASSYSSSYEQYF. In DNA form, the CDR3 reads TGTGCCAGCAGTTACAGTAGCTCCTACGAGCAGTACTTC.

DNA of the CDR3: TGCGCCAGCAGCCCCCGGGACAGGGGGCCTTATCAGCCCCAGCATTTT. Its translation is CASSPRDRGPYQPQHF. The V and J genes are TRBV4-1 and TRBJ1-5; TRBD1 matches 12 bases. The CDR3 loop spans 16 amino acids. CDR1 MGHRA and CDR2 YSYEKL come from the germline V gene. Trimming cost V 4 bases and J 5 bases; bases outside gene matches: 6.

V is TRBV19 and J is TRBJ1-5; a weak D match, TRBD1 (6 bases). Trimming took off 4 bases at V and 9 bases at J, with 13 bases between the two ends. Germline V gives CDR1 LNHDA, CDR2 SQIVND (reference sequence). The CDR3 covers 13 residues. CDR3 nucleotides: TGTGCCAGTAGTAGGGGGCGCGAAGCGCCCCAGCATTTT. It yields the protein CASSRGREAPQHF.

In DNA form, the CDR3 reads TGCGCCAGCAGTGAGACCAGAGGATTAACTGAAGCTTTCTTT. Translating gives CASSETRGLTEAFF. V and J are TRBV10-1 and TRBJ1-1, with D unclear. The V and J ends lost 2 bases and 5 bases respectively, with 12 bases between them. The CDR3 has 14 amino acids. CDR1 and CDR2 (germline): WNHNN, SYGVQD (reference sequence).

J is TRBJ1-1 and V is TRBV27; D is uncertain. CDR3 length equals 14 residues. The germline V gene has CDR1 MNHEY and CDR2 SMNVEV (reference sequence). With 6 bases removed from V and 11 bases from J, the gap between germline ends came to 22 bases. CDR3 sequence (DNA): TGTGCCAGCAGCCGCCCAGGAGAGGACCTAGGGGCTTTCTTT. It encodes CASSRPGEDLGAFF.

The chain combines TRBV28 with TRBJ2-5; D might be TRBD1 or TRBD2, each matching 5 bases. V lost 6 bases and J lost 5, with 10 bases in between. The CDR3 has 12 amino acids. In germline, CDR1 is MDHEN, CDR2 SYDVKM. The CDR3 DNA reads TGTGCCAGCAGCAAGAGGGGTGAGACCCAGTACTTC. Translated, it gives CASSKRGETQYF. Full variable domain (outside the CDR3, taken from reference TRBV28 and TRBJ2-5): DVKVTQSSRYLVKRTGEKVFLECVQDMDHENMFWYRQDPGLGLRLIYFSYDVKMKEKGDIPEGYSVSREKKERFSLILESASTNQTSMYLCASSKRGETQYFGPGTRLLVL.

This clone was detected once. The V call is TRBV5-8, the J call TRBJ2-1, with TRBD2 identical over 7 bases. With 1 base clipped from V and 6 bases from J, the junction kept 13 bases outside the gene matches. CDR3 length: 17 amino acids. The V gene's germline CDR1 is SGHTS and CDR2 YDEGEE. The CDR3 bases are TGTGCCAGCAGCTTGTGGGGGGAGGGCCTCATTAGCAATGAGCAGTTCTTC. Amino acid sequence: CASSLWGEGLISNEQFF.

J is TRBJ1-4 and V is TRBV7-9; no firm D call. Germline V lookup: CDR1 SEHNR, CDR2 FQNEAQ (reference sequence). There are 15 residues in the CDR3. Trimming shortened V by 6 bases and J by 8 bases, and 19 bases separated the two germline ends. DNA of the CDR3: TGTGCCAGCAGTTATCCCGGCCCCACTGCGGAAAAACTGTTTTTT. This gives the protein CASSYPGPTAEKLFF. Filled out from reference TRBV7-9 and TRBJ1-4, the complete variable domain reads DTGVSQNPRHKITKRGQNVTFRCDPISEHNRLYWYRQTLGQGPEFLTYFQNEAQLEKSRLLSDRFSAERPKGSFSTLEIQRTEQGDSAMYLCASSYPGPTAEKLFFGSGTQLSVL.